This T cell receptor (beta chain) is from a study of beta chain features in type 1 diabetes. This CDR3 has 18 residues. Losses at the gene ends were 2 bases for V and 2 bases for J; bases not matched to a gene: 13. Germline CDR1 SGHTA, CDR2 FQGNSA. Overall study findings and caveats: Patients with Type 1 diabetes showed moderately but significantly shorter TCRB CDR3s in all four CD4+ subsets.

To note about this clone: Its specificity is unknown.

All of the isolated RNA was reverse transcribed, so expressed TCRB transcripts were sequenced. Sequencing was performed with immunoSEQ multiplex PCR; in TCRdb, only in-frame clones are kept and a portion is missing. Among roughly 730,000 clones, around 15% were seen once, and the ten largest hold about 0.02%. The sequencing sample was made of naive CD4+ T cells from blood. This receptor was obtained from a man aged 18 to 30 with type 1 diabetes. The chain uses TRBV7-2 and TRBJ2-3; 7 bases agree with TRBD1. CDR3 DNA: TGTGCCAGCAGCTTATTCCCGACAGGGATGGTCCACACAGATACGCAGTATTTT. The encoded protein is CASSLFPTGMVHTDTQYF.